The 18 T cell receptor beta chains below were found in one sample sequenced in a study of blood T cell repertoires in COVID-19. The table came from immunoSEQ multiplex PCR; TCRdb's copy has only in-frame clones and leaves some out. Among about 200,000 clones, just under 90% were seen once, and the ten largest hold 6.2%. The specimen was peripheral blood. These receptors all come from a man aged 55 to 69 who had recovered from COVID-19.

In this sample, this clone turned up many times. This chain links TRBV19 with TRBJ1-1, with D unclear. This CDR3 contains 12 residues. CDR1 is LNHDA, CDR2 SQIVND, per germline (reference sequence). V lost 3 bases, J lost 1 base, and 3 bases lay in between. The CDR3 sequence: CASSIRNTEAFF. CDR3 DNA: TGTGCCAGTAGTATTAGGAACACTGAAGCTTTCTTT.

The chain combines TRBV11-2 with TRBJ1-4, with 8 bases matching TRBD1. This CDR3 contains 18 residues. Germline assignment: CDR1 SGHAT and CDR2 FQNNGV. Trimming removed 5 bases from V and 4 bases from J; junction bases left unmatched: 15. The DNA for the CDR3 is TGTGCCAGCAGCCGTACCGGGACAGGACGTCTAGTTAATGAAAAACTGTTTTTT. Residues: CASSRTGTGRLVNEKLFF.

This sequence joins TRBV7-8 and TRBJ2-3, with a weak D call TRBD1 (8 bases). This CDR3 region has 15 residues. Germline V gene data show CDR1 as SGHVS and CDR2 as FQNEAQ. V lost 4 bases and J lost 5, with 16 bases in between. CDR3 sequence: CASSSTGGGLDTQYF. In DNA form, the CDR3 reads TGTGCCAGCAGCTCTACAGGGGGAGGGCTAGATACGCAGTATTTT.

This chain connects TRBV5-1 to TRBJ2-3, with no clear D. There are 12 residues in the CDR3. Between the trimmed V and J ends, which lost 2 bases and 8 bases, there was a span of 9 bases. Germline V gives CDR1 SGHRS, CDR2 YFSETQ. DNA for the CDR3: TGCGCCAGCAGCTTCGTCGGCGGTACGCAGTATTTT. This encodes CASSFVGGTQYF.

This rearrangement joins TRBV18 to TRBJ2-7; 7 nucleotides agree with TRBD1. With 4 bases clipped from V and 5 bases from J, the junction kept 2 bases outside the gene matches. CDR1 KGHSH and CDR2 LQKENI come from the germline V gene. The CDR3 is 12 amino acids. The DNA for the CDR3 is TGTGCCAGCTCACGACAGGGAGACGAGCAGTACTTC. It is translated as CASSRQGDEQYF. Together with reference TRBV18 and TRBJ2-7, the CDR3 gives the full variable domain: NAGVMQNPRHLVRRRGQEARLRCSPMKGHSHVYWYRQLPEEGLKFMVYLQKENIIDESGMPKERFSAEFPKEGPSILRIQQVVRGDSAAYFCASSRQGDEQYFGPGTRLTVT.

DNA of the CDR3: TGCGCCAGCAGCTTCAGTCCGGGTCATAATGGAGGGCTGTTTTTT. It translates to CASSFSPGHNGGLFF. The chain carries TRBV5-1 and TRBJ2-2; D is possibly TRBD2 (5 bases). Germline CDR1 and CDR2: SGHRS and YFSETQ. CDR3 length: 15 residues. Trimming pared 2 bases from V and 13 bases from J, leaving 21 bases between.

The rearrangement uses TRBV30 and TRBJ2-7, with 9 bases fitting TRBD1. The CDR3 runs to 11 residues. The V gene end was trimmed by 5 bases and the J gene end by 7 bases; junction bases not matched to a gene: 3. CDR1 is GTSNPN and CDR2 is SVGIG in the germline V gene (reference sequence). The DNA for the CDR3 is TGTGCCTGGCTACAGGGGGCGGAGCAGTACTTC. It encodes CAWLQGAEQYF.

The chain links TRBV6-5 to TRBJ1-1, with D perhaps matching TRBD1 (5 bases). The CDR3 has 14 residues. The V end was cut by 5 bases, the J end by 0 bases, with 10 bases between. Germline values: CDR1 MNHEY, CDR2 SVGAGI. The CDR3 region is CASSKDTMNTEAFF. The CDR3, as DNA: TGTGCCAGCAGTAAGGACACGATGAACACTGAAGCTTTCTTT.

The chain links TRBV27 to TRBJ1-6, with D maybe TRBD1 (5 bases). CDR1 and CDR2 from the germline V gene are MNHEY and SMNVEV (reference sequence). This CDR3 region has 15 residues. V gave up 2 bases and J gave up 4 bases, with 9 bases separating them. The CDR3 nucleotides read TGTGCCAGCAGTTTAAGACAGTTGTATAATTCACCCCTCCACTTT. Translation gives CASSLRQLYNSPLHF.

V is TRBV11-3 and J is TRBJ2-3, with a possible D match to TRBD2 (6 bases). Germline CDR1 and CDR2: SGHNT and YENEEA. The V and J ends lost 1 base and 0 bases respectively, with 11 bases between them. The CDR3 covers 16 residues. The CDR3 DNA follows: TGTGCCAGCAGCTTAGCGGGCGGGGCTAGCACAGATACGCAGTATTTT. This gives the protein CASSLAGGASTDTQYF.

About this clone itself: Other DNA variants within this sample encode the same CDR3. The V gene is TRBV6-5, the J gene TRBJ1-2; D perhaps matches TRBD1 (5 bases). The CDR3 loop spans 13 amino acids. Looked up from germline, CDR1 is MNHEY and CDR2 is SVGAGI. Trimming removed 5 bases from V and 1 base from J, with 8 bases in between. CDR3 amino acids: CASSRDSNYGYTF. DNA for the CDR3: TGTGCCAGCAGTAGAGACAGTAACTATGGCTACACCTTC.

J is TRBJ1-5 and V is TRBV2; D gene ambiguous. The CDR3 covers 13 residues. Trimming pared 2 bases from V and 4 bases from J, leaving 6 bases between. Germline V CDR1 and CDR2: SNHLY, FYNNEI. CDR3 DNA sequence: TGTGCCAGCAGTGAAACGGGGAATCAGCCCCAGCATTTT. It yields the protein CASSETGNQPQHF.

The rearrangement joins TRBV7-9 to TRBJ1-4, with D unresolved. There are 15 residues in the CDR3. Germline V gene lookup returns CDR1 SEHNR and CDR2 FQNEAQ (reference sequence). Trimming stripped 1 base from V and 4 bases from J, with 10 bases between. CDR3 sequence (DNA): TGTGCCAGCAGCTTAGGTACAGTGAATAATGAAAAACTGTTTTTT. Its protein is CASSLGTVNNEKLFF.

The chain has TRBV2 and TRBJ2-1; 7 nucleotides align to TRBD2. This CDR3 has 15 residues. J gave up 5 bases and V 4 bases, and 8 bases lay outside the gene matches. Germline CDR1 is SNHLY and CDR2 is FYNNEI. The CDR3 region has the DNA TGTGCCAGCAGTGGGCGGGAGCCCCAAAACAATGAGCAGTTCTTC. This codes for CASSGREPQNNEQFF.

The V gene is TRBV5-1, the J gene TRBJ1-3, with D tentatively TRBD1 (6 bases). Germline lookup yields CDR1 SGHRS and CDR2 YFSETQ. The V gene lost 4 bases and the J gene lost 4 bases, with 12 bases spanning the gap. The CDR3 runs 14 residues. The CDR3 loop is CASSPQGSGNTIYF. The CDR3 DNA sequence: TGCGCCAGCAGCCCACAGGGATCAGGAAACACCATATATTTT.

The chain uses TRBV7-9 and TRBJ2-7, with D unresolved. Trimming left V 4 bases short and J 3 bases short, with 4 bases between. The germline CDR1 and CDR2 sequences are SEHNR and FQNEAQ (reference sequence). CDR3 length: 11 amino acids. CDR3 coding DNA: TGTGCCAGCAGCTATAACTACGAGCAGTACTTC. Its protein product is CASSYNYEQYF.

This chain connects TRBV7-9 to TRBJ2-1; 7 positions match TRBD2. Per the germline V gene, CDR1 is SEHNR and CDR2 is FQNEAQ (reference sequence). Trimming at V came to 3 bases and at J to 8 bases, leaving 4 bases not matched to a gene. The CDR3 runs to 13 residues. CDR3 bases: TGTGCCAGCAGCTTCAGAGCGGGACATGAGCAGTTCTTC. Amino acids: CASSFRAGHEQFF.

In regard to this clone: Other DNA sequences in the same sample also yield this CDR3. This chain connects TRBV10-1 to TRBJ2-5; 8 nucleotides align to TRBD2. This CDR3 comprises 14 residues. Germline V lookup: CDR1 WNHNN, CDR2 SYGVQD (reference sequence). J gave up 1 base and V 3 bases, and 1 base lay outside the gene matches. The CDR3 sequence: CASSESGGQETQYF. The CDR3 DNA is TGCGCCAGCAGTGAAAGCGGGGGCCAAGAGACCCAGTACTTC.